This TCR beta chain was recovered during a study of cytotoxic CD8 clonotypes in ibrutinib-treated CLL. Study findings and constraints: Clonality rose at ibrutinib response, held steady in sustained remission, and fell toward baseline at progression.

Notes on this clone: What it binds is unknown.

Cryopreserved PBMCs supplied 2 to 2.5 micrograms of genomic DNA for TCR beta libraries. The sequencing depth, 1 in 200,000 to 1 in 1 million T cells, was the target. Profiled with immunoSEQ multiplex PCR; TCRdb holds only in-frame clones, not every one. The repertoire holds 30,000 or so clones, with approximately 80% as singletons. The length of the CDR3 is 17 residues. CDR1 and CDR2 (germline): SGDLS, YYNGEE. The ends lost 0 bases at V and 3 bases at J; junction bases unmatched: 6. This clonotype was obtained from a human donor with chronic lymphocytic leukemia. The V and J genes are TRBV9 and TRBJ2-2; the match to TRBD1 covers 9 bases. Specimen: PBMCs, collected after 36 months of ibrutinib treatment. DNA of the CDR3: TGTGCCAGCAGCGTAGAGGGACAGGGTTTGGACACCGGGGAGCTGTTTTTT. It specifies CASSVEGQGLDTGELFF.